Detailed here is one TCR beta chain. The specificity of this receptor is unknown. No quality values exist for individual bases; no much larger clone is one base distant. V was cut back by 5 bases and J by 0 bases, leaving a gap of 7 bases between them. From its cysteine to its phenylalanine, the CDR3 spans 13 amino acids. Here the CDR3 DNA is all that survives: 39 bases in frame from base 1. From the germline V gene, CDR1 is SGHTA and CDR2 is FQGNSA. This sample was taken from a study of cytotoxic CD8 clonotypes in ibrutinib-treated CLL (dated by TCRdb to the early 2020s). With regard to the full study: The cohort was composed of under 12 relapsed/refractory and about 16 treatment-naive patients; IGHV unmutated status was identified in 17 patients. Samples averaged about 260,000 productive templates and approximately 100,000 productive rearrangements. Cryopreserved peripheral blood mononuclear cells were collected at three points: before therapy, at response, and at either sustained remission or disease progression. Partial responses were observed in some 24 patients and complete responses in 2; after a median follow-up of 68 months, remission was maintained in around 14 patients and progression was observed in approximately twelve. Every sample from remission and from progressive disease was obtained while the patients were still on ibrutinib. Longitudinal samples were obtainable from about 30% of the roughly 90 participants in the trial. Response samples were taken after a median of 12 months on treatment, ranging from about 6 to 40 months.

This specimen's time point label, per the study, means: around 25 months on ibrutinib. For TCR beta library preparation, 2 to 2.5 micrograms of genomic DNA were isolated from cryopreserved PBMCs. Longitudinal blood samples from CLL patients receiving ibrutinib monotherapy were subjected to high-throughput TCR beta sequencing. The patients were enrolled in a single-center, open-label phase 2 trial of ibrutinib monotherapy. Points the paper makes about the study in general: Sampling times were not matched between sustained-remission and progressing patients, and lymph node repertoires were not studied. An increase in clonality was observed at ibrutinib response, with clonality remaining stable during sustained remission and falling back toward baseline at progression. Public clonotypes were rare and either shrank or stayed stable during treatment, and the rise in clonality at ibrutinib response reflected expansion of private clonotypes. Baseline clonality was found to be higher than that of age-matched healthy donors and was strongly correlated with circulating CD8+ T-cell counts.

On a MiSeq, deep resolution sequencing aimed for a depth between 1 in 1 million and 1 in 200,000 T cells, with each clonotype covered 10x on average. The immunoSEQ hsTCRB Kit was used to generate the TCR beta libraries. Per the source publication's procedure: The data were analyzed with ImmunoSEQ Analyzer and ImmunoSEQ Data Assistant, and V, D and J gene assignments followed IMGT definitions. Clonality was computed as one minus normalized Shannon entropy of productive rearrangement frequencies, ranging from 0 to 1. Only overrepresented clonotypes making up at least 0.05% of each patient's repertoire were included in the public clonotype analysis. Approximately 13 age-matched healthy donor repertoires from immuneACCESS served as clonality controls. The table comes from immuneACCESS by way of TCRdb, which keeps in-frame sequences with V and J called. Part of the clones is missing from these tables; in studies checked, under half for an unresolved V gene and the rest for unknown reasons. V and J calls and clone size are as listed in that table; D and trimming were resolved from the DNA. In this sample the table shows 90,000 to 150,000 clones, about 50% of which occur a single time. The ten largest account for 37% of the sample.

This receptor was obtained from a human donor with chronic lymphocytic leukemia. The specimen comprised PBMCs, sampled after 24 months of ibrutinib treatment. Here the chain combines TRBV7-2 and TRBJ1-1, with the D gene too uncertain to name. The nucleotides are TGTGCCAGCAGCCCGCCCATGAACACTGAAGCTTTCTTT. Protein translation: CASSPPMNTEAFF.